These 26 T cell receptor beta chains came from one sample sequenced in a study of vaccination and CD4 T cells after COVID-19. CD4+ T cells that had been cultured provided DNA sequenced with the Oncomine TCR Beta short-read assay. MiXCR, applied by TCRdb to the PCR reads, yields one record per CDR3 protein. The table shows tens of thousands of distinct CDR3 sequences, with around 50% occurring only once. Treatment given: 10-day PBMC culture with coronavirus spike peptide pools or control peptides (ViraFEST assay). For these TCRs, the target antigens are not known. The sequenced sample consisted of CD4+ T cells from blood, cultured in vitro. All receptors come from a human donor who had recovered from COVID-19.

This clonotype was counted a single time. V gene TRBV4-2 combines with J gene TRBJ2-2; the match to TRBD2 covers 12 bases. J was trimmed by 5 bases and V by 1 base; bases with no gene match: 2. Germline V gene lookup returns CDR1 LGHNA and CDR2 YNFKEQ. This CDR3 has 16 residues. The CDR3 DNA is TGTGCCAGCAGCCAAGTTCTAGCGGGAGGGACCGGGGAGCTGTTTTTT. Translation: CASSQVLAGGTGELFF.

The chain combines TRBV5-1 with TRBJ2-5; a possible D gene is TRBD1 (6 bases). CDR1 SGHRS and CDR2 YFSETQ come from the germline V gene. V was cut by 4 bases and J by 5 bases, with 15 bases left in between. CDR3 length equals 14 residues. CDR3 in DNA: TGCGCCAGCAGCCACGGACTGAGGGGGGAGACCCAGTACTTC. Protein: CASSHGLRGETQYF.

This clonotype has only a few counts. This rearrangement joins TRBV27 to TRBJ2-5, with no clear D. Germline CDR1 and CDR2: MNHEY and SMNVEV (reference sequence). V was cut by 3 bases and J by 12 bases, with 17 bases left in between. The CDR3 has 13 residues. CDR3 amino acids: CASSLSDESPKYF. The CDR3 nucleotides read TGTGCCAGCAGTTTGTCCGATGAGAGCCCCAAGTACTTC.

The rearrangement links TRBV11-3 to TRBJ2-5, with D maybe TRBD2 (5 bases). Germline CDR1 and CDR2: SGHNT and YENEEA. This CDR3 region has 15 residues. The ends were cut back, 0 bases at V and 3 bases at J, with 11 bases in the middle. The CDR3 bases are TGTGCCAGCAGCTTAGAAGTGGCGGGTGAAGAGACCCAGTACTTC. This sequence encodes CASSLEVAGEETQYF.

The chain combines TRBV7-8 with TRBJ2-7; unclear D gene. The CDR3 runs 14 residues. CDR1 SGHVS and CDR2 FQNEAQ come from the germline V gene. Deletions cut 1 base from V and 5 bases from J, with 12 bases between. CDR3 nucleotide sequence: TGTGCCAGCAGCTTAGAATGGGCGTCCCACGAGCAGTACTTC. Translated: CASSLEWASHEQYF. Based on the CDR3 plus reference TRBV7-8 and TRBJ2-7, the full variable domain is GAGVSQSPRYKVAKRGQDVALRCDPISGHVSLFWYQQALGQGPEFLTYFQNEAQLDKSGLPSDRFFAERPEGSVSTLKIQRTQQEDSAVYLCASSLEWASHEQYFGPGTRLTVT.

The CDR3 region is CASSEGRRDQPQHF. For the CDR3, the DNA is TGCGCCAGCAGCGAAGGACGGAGAGATCAGCCCCAGCATTTT. This chain connects TRBV5-1 to TRBJ1-5; D is uncertain. CDR3 length equals 14 residues. The germline V gene encodes CDR1 SGHRS and CDR2 YFSETQ. Deletions cut 4 bases from V and 5 bases from J, with 13 bases between.

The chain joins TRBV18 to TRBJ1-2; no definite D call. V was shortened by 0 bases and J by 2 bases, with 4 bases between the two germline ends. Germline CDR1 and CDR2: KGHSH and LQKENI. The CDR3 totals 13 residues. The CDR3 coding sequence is TGTGCCAGCTCACCACCGGCGAACTATGGCTACACCTTC. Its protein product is CASSPPANYGYTF.

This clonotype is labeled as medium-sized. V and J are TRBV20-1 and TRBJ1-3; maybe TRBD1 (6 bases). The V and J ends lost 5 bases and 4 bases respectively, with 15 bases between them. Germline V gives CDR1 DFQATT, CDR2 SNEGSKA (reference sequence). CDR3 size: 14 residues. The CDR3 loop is CSARRPDRGNTIYF. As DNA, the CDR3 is TGCAGTGCTCGACGGCCTGACAGGGGAAACACCATATATTTT.

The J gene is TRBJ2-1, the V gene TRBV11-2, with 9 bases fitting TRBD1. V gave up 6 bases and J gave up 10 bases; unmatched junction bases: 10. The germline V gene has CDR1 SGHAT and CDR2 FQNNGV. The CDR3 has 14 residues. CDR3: CASRPNRGRGEQFF. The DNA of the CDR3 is TGTGCCAGCAGACCCAACAGGGGGCGAGGGGAGCAGTTCTTC.

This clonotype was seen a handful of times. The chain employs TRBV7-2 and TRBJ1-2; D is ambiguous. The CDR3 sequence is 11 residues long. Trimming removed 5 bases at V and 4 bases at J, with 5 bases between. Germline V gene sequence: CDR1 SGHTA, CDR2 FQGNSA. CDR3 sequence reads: CASSPTYGYTF. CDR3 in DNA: TGTGCCAGCAGCCCGACCTATGGCTACACCTTC.

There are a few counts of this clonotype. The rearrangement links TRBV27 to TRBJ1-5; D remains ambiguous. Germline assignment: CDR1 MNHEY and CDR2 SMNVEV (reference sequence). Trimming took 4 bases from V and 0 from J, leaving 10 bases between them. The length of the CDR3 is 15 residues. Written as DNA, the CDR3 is TGTGCCAGCAGTTACGGCGGGGATAGCAATCAGCCCCAGCATTTT. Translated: CASSYGGDSNQPQHF.

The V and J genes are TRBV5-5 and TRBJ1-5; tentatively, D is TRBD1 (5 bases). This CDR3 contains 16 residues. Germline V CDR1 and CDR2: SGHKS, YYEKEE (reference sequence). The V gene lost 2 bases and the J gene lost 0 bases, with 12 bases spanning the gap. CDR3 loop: CASSLVGTYSNQPQHF. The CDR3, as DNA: TGTGCCAGCAGCTTAGTCGGGACCTATAGCAATCAGCCCCAGCATTTT.

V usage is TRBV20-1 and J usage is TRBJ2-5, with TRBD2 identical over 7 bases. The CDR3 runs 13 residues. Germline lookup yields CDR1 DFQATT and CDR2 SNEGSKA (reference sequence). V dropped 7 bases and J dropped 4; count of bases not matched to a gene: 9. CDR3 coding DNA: TGCAGTGTGGGATCGGCGGGAGTAGAGACCCAGTACTTC. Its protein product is CSVGSAGVETQYF.

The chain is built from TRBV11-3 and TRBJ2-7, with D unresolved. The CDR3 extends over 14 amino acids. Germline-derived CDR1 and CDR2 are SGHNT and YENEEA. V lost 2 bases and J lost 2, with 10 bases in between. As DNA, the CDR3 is TGTGCCAGCAGCTTAATGGACGGACCCTACGAGCAGTACTTC. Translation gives CASSLMDGPYEQYF.

The CDR3 sequence is CSAIAGARQETQYF. The CDR3 nucleotides are TGCAGTGCTATCGCAGGGGCCCGCCAAGAGACCCAGTACTTC. The gene calls are TRBV20-1 and TRBJ2-5; TRBD1 is a possible D gene (6 bases). The germline CDR1 and CDR2 sequences are DFQATT and SNEGSKA (reference sequence). This CDR3 contains 14 residues. V lost 4 bases to trimming and J lost 1 base, with 13 bases between them.

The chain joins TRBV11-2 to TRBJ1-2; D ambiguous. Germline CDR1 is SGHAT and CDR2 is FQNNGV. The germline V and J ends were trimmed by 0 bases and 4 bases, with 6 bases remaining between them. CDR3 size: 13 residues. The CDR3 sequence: CASSLDVGYGYTF. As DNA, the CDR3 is TGTGCCAGCAGCTTAGATGTCGGCTATGGCTACACCTTC.

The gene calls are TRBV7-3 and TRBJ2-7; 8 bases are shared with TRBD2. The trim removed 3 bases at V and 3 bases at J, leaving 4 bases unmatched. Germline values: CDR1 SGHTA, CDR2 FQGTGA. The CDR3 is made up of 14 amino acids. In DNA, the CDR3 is TGTGCCAGCAGCTTGAGTAGCGGGGACTACGAGCAGTACTTC. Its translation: CASSLSSGDYEQYF.

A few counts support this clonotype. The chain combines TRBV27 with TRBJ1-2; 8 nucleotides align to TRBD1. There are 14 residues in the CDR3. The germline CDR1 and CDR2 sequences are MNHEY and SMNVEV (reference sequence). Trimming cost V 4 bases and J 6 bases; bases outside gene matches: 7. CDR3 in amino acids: CASSYDRGHDGYTF. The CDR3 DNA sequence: TGTGCCAGCAGTTACGACAGGGGTCATGATGGCTACACCTTC.

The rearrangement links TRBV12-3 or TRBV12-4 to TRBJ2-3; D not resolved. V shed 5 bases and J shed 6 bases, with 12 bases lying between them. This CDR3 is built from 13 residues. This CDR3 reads CASSPPNWDTQYF. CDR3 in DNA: TGTGCCAGCAGTCCCCCCAATTGGGATACGCAGTATTTT.

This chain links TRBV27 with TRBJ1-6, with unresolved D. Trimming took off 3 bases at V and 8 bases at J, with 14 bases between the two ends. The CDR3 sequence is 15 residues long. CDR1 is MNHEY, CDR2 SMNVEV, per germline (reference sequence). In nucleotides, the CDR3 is TGTGCCAGCAGTTTCAGGAATCCTTCGGATTCACCCCTCCACTTT. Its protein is CASSFRNPSDSPLHF.

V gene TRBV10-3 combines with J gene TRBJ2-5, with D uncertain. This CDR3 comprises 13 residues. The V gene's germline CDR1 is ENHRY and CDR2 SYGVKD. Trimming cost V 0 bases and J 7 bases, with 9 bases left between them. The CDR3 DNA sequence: TGTGCCATCAGTGAGTCTACCCTGAGGACCCAGTACTTC. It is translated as CAISESTLRTQYF.

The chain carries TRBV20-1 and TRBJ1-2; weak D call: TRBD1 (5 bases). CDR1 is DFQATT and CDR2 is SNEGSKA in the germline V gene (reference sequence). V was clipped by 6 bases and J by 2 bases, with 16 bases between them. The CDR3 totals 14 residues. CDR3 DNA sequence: TGCAGTGCCCCTAAGGGGAATGGAAACTATGGCTACACCTTC. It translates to CSAPKGNGNYGYTF.

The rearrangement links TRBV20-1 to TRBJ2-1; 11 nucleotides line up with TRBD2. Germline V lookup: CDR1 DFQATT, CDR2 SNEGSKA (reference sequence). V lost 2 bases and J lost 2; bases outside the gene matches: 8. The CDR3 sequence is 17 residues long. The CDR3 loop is CSARLAGGFTAYNEQFF. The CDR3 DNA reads TGCAGTGCTAGACTAGCGGGAGGATTCACGGCCTACAATGAGCAGTTCTTC.

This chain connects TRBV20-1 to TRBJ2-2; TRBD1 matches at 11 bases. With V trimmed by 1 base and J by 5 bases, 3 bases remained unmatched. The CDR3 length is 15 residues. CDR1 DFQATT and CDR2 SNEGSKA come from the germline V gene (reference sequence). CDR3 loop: CSARAGTGGTGELFF. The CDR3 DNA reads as TGCAGTGCTAGAGCCGGGACAGGGGGTACCGGGGAGCTGTTTTTT.

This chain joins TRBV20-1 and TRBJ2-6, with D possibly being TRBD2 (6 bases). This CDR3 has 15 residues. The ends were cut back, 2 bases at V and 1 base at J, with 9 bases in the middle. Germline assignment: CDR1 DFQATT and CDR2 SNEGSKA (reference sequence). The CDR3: CSARHGTSGANVLTF. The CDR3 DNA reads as TGCAGTGCTAGACACGGGACTTCTGGGGCCAACGTCCTGACTTTC.

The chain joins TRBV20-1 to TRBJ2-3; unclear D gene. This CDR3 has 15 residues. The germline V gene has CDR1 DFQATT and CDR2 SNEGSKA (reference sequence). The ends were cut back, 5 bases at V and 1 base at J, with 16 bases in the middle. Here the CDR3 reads CSALEPAKGTDTQYF. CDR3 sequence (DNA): TGCAGTGCTCTGGAGCCAGCGAAAGGCACAGATACGCAGTATTTT.